This TCR beta chain was sequenced during a study of T cells after posttransplantation cyclophosphamide. The germline CDR1 and CDR2 sequences are MDHEN and SYDVKM. CDR3 length equals 14 residues. The germline V and J ends were trimmed by 7 bases and 3 bases, with 15 bases remaining between them. Busulfan-fludarabine conditioning, marrow transplant, and cyclophosphamide on days +3 and +4 were administered. Generated by immunoSEQ multiplex PCR, the TCRdb table keeps only in-frame clones and is missing some. The table lists fewer than 25,000 clones, 70% to 90% of them singletons, with 9.5% to 13% in the top ten.

This clonotype originated in a female patient younger than 45 who received an allogeneic stem cell transplant from an unrelated donor, was CMV-positive, and had no GVHD. The T cells may partly be graft donor cells. The genes are TRBV28 and TRBJ1-1; D is unclear. Here the sequenced sample was PBMCs, taken after allogeneic stem cell transplant with posttransplant cyclophosphamide. Written as DNA, the CDR3 is TGTGCCAGCAAGATTTTGAATCGGGACACTGAAGCTTTCTTT. This translates into CASKILNRDTEAFF.